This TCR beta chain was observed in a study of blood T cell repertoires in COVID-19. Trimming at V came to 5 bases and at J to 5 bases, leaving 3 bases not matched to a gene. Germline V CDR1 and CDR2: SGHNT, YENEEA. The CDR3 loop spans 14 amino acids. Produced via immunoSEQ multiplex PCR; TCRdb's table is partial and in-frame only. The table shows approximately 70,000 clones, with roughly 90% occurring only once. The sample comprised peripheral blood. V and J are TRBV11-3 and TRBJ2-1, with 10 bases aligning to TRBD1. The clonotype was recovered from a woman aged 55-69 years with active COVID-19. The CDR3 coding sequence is TGTGCCAGCAGCGCGGGACAGGGGAACAATGAGCAGTTCTTC. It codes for CASSAGQGNNEQFF.